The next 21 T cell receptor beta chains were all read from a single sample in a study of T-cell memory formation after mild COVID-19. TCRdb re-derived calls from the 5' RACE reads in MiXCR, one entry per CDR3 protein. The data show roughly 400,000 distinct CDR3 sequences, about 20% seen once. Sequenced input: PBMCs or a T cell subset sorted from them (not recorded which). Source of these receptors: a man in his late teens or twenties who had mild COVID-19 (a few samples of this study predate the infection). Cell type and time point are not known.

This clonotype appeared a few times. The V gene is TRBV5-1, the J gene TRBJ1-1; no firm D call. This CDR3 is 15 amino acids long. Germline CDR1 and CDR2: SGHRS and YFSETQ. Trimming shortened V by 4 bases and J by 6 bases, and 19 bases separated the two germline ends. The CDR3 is CASSAGMGEVAEAFF. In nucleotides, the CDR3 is TGCGCCAGCAGCGCCGGAATGGGCGAGGTGGCTGAAGCTTTCTTT.

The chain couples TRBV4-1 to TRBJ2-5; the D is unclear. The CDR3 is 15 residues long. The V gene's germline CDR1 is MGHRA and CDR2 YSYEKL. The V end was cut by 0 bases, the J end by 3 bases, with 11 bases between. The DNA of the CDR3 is TGCGCCAGCAGCCAAGATCATTTGACAAAAGAGACCCAGTACTTC. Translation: CASSQDHLTKETQYF.

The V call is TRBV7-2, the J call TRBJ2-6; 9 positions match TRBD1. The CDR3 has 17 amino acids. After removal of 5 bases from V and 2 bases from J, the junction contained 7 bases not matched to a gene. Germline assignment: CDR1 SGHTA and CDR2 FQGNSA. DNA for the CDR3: TGTGCCAGCAGCGCCGGACAGGGGTTGGCTGGGGCCAACGTCCTGACTTTC. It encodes CASSAGQGLAGANVLTF.

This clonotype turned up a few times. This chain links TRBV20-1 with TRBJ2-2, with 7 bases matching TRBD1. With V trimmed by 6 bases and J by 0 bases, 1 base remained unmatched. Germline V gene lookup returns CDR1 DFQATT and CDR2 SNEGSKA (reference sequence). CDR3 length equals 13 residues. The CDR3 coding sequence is TGCAGTGCGGGACAGCCGAACACCGGGGAGCTGTTTTTT. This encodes CSAGQPNTGELFF.

In DNA, the CDR3 is TGTGCCAGCAGCTTGGGACCCCGGGAGCTGTTTTTT. Translated: CASSLGPRELFF. The chain links TRBV7-2 to TRBJ2-2; D is possibly TRBD1 or TRBD2 (5 bases each). V lost 3 bases and J lost 9, with 8 bases in between. The CDR3 has 12 residues. CDR1 and CDR2 from the germline V gene are SGHTA and FQGNSA. Combining the CDR3 with reference TRBV7-2 and TRBJ2-2 gives the whole variable domain GAGVSQSPSNKVTEKGKDVELRCDPISGHTALYWYRQSLGQGLEFLIYFQGNSAPDKSGLPSDRFSAERTGGSVSTLTIQRTQQEDSAVYLCASSLGPRELFFGEGSRLTVL.

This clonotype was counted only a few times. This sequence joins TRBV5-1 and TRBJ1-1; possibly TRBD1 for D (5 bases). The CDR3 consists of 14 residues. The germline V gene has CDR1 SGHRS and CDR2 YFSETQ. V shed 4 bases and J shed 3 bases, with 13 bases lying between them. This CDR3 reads CASSMGPTDTEAFF. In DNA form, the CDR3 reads TGCGCCAGCAGCATGGGACCCACGGACACTGAAGCTTTCTTT.

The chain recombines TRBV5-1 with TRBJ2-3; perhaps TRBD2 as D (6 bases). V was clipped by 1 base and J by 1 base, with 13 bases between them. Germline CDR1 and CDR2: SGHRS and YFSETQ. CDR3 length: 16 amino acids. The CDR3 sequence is CASSLHWRGRTDTQYF. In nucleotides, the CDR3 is TGCGCCAGCAGCTTGCATTGGCGGGGCCGCACAGATACGCAGTATTTT.

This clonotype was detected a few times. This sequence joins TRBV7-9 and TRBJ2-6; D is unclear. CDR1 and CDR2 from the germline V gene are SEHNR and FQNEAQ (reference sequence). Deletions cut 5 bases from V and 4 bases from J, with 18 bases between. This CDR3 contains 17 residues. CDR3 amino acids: CASSLNYGSEGANVLTF. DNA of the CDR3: TGTGCCAGCAGCCTCAATTACGGATCCGAGGGGGCCAACGTCCTGACTTTC.

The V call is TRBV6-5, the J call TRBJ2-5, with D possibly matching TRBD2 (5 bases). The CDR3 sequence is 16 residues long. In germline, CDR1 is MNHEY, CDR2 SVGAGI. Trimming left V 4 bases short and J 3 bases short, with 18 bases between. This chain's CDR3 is CASSSHRREGKETQYF. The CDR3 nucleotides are TGTGCCAGCAGTTCCCACCGACGGGAAGGAAAAGAGACCCAGTACTTC.

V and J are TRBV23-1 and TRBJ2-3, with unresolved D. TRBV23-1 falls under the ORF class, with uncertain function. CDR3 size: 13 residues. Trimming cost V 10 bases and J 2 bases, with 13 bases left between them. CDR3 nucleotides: TGCGCCACCCCGGCAAGGGTCACAGATACGCAGTATTTT. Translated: CATPARVTDTQYF.

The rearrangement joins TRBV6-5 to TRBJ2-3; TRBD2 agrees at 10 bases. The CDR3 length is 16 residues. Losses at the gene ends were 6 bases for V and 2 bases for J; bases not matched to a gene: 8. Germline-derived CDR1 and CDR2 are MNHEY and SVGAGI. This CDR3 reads CASSALAGAYTDTQYF. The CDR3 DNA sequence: TGTGCCAGCAGCGCCCTAGCGGGGGCATACACAGATACGCAGTATTTT.

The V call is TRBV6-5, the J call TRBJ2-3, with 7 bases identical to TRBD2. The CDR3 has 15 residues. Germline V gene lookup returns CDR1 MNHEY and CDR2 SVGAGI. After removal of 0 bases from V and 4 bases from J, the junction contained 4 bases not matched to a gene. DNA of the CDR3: TGTGCCAGCAGTTACTCTTGGGGGAGGGCAGATACGCAGTATTTT. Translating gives CASSYSWGRADTQYF.

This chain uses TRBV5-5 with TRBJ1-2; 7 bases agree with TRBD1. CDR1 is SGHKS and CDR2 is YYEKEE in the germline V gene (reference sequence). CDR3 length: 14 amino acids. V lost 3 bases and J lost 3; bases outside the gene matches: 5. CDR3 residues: CASSSGTDHYGYTF. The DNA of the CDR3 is TGTGCCAGCAGCTCCGGGACAGATCACTATGGCTACACCTTC.

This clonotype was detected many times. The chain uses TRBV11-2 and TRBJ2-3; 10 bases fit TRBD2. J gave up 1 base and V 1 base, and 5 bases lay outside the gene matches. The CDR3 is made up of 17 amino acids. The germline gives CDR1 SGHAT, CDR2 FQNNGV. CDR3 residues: CASSLVALAGGTDTQYF. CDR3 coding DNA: TGTGCCAGCAGCTTAGTGGCCCTAGCGGGGGGCACAGATACGCAGTATTTT.

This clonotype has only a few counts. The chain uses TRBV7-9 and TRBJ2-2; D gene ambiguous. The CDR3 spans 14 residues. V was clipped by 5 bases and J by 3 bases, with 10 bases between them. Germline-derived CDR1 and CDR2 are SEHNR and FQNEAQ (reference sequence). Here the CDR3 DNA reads TGTGCCAGCAGCAAGACATGGGACACCGGGGAGCTGTTTTTT. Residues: CASSKTWDTGELFF.

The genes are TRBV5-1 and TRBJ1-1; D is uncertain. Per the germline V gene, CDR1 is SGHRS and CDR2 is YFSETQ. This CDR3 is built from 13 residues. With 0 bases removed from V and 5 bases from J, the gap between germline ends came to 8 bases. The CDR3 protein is CASSLVLGTEAFF. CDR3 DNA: TGCGCCAGCAGCTTGGTCCTTGGGACTGAAGCTTTCTTT.

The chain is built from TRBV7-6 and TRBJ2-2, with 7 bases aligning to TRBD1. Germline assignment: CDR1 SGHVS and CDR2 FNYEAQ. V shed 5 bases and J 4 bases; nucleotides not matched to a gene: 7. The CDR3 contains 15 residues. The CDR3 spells CASSQAGTVTGELFF. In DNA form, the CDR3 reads TGTGCCAGCAGCCAGGCCGGGACAGTCACCGGGGAGCTGTTTTTT.

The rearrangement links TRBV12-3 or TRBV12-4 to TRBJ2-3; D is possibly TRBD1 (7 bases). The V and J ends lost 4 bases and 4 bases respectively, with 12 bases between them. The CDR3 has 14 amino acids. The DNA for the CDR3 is TGTGCCAGCAGTTCACAGGGGAGGCCAGATACGCAGTATTTT. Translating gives CASSSQGRPDTQYF.

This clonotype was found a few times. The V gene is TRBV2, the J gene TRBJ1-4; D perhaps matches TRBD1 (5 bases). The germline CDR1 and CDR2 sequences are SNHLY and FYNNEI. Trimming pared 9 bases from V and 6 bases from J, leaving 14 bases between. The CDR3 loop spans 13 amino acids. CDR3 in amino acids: CASIRDGHEKLFF. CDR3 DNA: TGTGCCAGTATCCGGGACGGCCATGAAAAACTGTTTTTT.

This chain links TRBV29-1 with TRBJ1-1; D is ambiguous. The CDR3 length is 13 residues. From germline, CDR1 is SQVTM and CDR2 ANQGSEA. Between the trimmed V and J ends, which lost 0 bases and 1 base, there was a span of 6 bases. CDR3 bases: TGCAGCGTTGAAGACGCGGAGAACACTGAAGCTTTCTTT. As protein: CSVEDAENTEAFF. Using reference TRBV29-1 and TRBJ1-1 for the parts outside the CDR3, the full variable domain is SAVISQKPSRDICQRGTSLTIQCQVDSQVTMMFWYRQQPGQSLTLIATANQGSEATYESGFVIDKFPISRPNLTFSTLTVSNMSPEDSSIYLCSVEDAENTEAFFGQGTRLTVV.

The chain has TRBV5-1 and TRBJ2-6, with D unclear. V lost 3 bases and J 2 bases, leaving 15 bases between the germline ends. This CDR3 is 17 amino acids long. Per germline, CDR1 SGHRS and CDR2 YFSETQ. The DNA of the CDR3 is TGCGCCAGCAGCTCGCTCCCCTCGTGGACTGGGGCCAACGTCCTGACTTTC. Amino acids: CASSSLPSWTGANVLTF.